The source of this TCR beta chain is a study of cytomegalovirus exposure and HLA in healthy donors. General observations from the study: A later analysis linked around 15,000 TCR beta sequences to HLA alleles at 0.05 false discovery rate. Among the CMV-associated chains, a few were confirmed in vitro as specific for CMV antigens. Reports described diagnosis of cytomegalovirus status by the classifier as highly specific and sensitive.

Germline CDR1 and CDR2: SGHTA and FQGTGA. Between the trimmed V and J ends, which lost 5 bases and 1 base, there was a span of 11 bases. This CDR3 is built from 14 residues. As regards this clone: The antigen remains undetermined.

The PCR had 60 Vbeta and 13 Jbeta primers. The table came from immunoSEQ multiplex PCR; TCRdb's copy has only in-frame clones and leaves some out. The sample lists more than 150,000 clones, around 77% occurring once. The sample comprised PBMCs. The sequence derives from a man aged 35 to 55 in good health and CMV-seronegative. The chain couples TRBV7-3 to TRBJ1-1; D not resolved. The CDR3 loop reads CASSPIPGNTEAFF. CDR3 DNA: TGTGCCAGCAGCCCCATTCCGGGGAACACTGAAGCTTTCTTT.